Listed here are 27 T cell receptor beta chains from one sample, sequenced in a study of T cell changes during pregnancy in multiple sclerosis. Generated by immunoSEQ multiplex PCR, the TCRdb table keeps only in-frame clones and is missing some. The sample lists 60,000 or so clones; about 91% were seen once. Specimen: peripheral blood, collected before pregnancy. Source of these receptors: a female donor with multiple sclerosis, enrolled in a pregnancy study.

The CDR3 reads CASSGSSGGTGELFF. In DNA form, the CDR3 reads TGTGCCAGCAGCGGGTCTAGCGGGGGCACCGGGGAGCTGTTTTTT. The chain carries TRBV9 and TRBJ2-2; TRBD2 matches 10 bases. The CDR3 contains 15 residues. Germline V gives CDR1 SGDLS, CDR2 YYNGEE. V dropped 3 bases and J dropped 4; count of bases not matched to a gene: 3.

A few counts support this clone. This rearrangement joins TRBV6-4 to TRBJ2-3; tentative D call: TRBD2 (6 bases). V lost 6 bases and J 5 bases, leaving 15 bases between the germline ends. From germline, CDR1 is MRHNA and CDR2 SNTAGT. The length of the CDR3 is 14 residues. The CDR3 DNA reads TGTGCCAGCAGCAAAGACTCGGAGGGAGATACGCAGTATTTT. Its translation is CASSKDSEGDTQYF.

The chain recombines TRBV27 with TRBJ1-5; the match to TRBD1 covers 7 bases. Trimming removed 4 bases from V and 3 bases from J; junction bases left unmatched: 6. The CDR3 is made up of 15 amino acids. Germline values: CDR1 MNHEY, CDR2 SMNVEV (reference sequence). The DNA for the CDR3 is TGTGCCAGCAGTTCGACAGGGTACCCCAATCAGCCCCAGCATTTT. Its protein product is CASSSTGYPNQPQHF.

The gene calls are TRBV6-5 and TRBJ1-4, with 11 bases aligning to TRBD1. The CDR3 sequence is 13 residues long. V lost 6 bases, J lost 7 bases, and 1 base stayed unmatched. The germline gives CDR1 MNHEY, CDR2 SVGAGI. In DNA, the CDR3 is TGTGCCAGCAGGGGGACAGGGGGTGAAAAACTGTTTTTT. It specifies CASRGTGGEKLFF.

The rearrangement uses TRBV6-5 and TRBJ2-7, with D uncertain. The CDR3 covers 12 residues. CDR1 is MNHEY and CDR2 is SVGAGI in the germline V gene. Deletions cut 6 bases from V and 6 bases from J, with 12 bases between. CDR3 nucleotides: TGTGCCAGCAGACTCTCCCCCTCCGAGCAGTACTTC. It is translated as CASRLSPSEQYF.

This sequence joins TRBV5-6 and TRBJ1-3; D perhaps matches TRBD1 (6 bases). Trimming left V 0 bases short and J 0 bases short, with 10 bases between. The CDR3 contains 16 residues. The germline V gene encodes CDR1 SGHDT and CDR2 YYEEEE. The CDR3 DNA reads as TGTGCCAGCAGCTTGGGAGGGGGGGGCTCTGGAAACACCATATATTTT. Encoded protein: CASSLGGGGSGNTIYF.

This chain joins TRBV5-1 and TRBJ1-3, with a tentative D call TRBD1 (5 bases). This CDR3 region has 14 residues. Germline CDR1 is SGHRS and CDR2 is YFSETQ. The V end lost 4 bases, the J end lost 4 bases, and 12 bases lay between the germline ends. DNA of the CDR3: TGCGCCAGCAGCGCTGGGACTGGGGGAAACACCATATATTTT. This translates into CASSAGTGGNTIYF.

V and J are TRBV30 and TRBJ1-2, with 11 bases that match TRBD1. V shed 2 bases, J shed 7 bases, and the junction held 9 bases outside the gene matches. The CDR3 sequence is 15 residues long. The germline gives CDR1 GTSNPN, CDR2 SVGIG (reference sequence). Here the CDR3 DNA reads TGTGCCTGGAGTCCGGCCGGACAGGGGGCAATTGGCTACACCTTC. Its protein product is CAWSPAGQGAIGYTF. The variable domain in full, with the rest retrieved from reference TRBV30 and TRBJ1-2, is SQTIHQWPATLVQPVGSPLSLECTVEGTSNPNLYWYRQAAGRGLQLLFYSVGIGQISSEVPQNLSASRPQDRQFILSSKKLLLSDSGFYLCAWSPAGQGAIGYTFGSGTRLTVV.

The rearrangement links TRBV7-2 to TRBJ2-3; 7 bases line up with TRBD2. This CDR3 region has 16 residues. V lost 10 bases, J lost 0 bases, and 13 bases stayed unmatched. In germline, CDR1 is SGHTA, CDR2 FQGNSA. DNA of the CDR3: TGTGCCACCCGTTTAACGGGGGGAGGTAGCACAGATACGCAGTATTTT. This gives the protein CATRLTGGGSTDTQYF.

The chain links TRBV6-5 to TRBJ1-2; D is perhaps TRBD1 (5 bases). V was cut by 4 bases and J by 4 bases, with 10 bases left in between. The germline gives CDR1 MNHEY, CDR2 SVGAGI. The CDR3 is 13 residues long. CDR3 sequence: CASSWGLVYGYTF. The CDR3 DNA reads TGTGCCAGCAGTTGGGGACTCGTCTATGGCTACACCTTC.

The chain carries TRBV29-1 and TRBJ2-2; D is unclear. In germline, CDR1 is SQVTM, CDR2 ANQGSEA. The CDR3 extends over 15 amino acids. The germline V and J ends were trimmed by 0 bases and 5 bases, with 13 bases remaining between them. CDR3 sequence: CSVEDPPGGTGELFF. CDR3 bases: TGCAGCGTTGAAGATCCTCCGGGTGGGACCGGGGAGCTGTTTTTT.

The CDR3 here is CASRLLDTQYF. For the CDR3, the DNA is TGTGCCAGCAGACTCCTGGATACGCAGTATTTT. This rearrangement joins TRBV2 to TRBJ2-3; D is unclear. Germline loops: CDR1 SNHLY, CDR2 FYNNEI. V was trimmed by 6 bases and J by 6 bases, leaving 7 bases between them. The CDR3 has 11 amino acids.

The chain joins TRBV9 to TRBJ1-5; D is unresolved. The germline CDR1 and CDR2 sequences are SGDLS and YYNGEE. Trimming shortened V by 0 bases and J by 4 bases, and 11 bases separated the two germline ends. CDR3 length equals 15 residues. The CDR3 region is CASSVEGRDNQPQHF. In nucleotides, the CDR3 is TGTGCCAGCAGCGTAGAAGGGAGGGATAATCAGCCCCAGCATTTT.

This clone has only one observation. The chain employs TRBV2 and TRBJ2-3, with TRBD1 identical over 10 bases. V lost 6 bases to trimming and J lost 0 bases; unmatched junction nucleotides: 3. The CDR3 covers 15 residues. Per the germline V gene, CDR1 is SNHLY and CDR2 is FYNNEI. DNA for the CDR3: TGTGCCAGCAGACCGGGACAGGGGAGCACAGATACGCAGTATTTT. Its protein product is CASRPGQGSTDTQYF.

This chain connects TRBV7-6 to TRBJ2-3; D call uncertain. V lost 3 bases, J lost 3 bases, and 7 bases lay in between. This CDR3 contains 13 residues. Germline assignment: CDR1 SGHVS and CDR2 FNYEAQ. The CDR3 here is CASSFELTDTQYF. The CDR3 coding sequence is TGTGCCAGCAGCTTCGAGTTGACAGATACGCAGTATTTT.

V gene TRBV7-2 combines with J gene TRBJ2-3; 7 bases are a match to TRBD1. The CDR3 has 17 amino acids. The junction had 22 bases not matched to a gene; V was cut back by 5 bases and J by 11 bases. From germline, CDR1 is SGHTA and CDR2 FQGNSA. CDR3 loop: CASSTMKGTDSFYLQYF. DNA of the CDR3: TGTGCCAGCAGCACGATGAAAGGGACAGACTCCTTCTATTTGCAGTATTTT.

The rearrangement joins TRBV11-2 to TRBJ2-7; D is possibly TRBD2 (5 bases). The CDR3 contains 14 residues. Germline-derived CDR1 and CDR2 are SGHAT and FQNNGV. Trimming took off 3 bases at V and 7 bases at J, with 16 bases between the two ends. The CDR3 here is CASSLLDRGSEQYF. The CDR3 nucleotides are TGTGCCAGCAGCTTGCTAGACCGAGGGTCAGAGCAGTACTTC.

The chain recombines TRBV19 with TRBJ1-2, with D possibly matching TRBD1 (6 bases). Deletions cut 3 bases from V and 7 bases from J, with 12 bases between. This CDR3 contains 13 residues. Germline V CDR1 and CDR2: LNHDA, SQIVND (reference sequence). The CDR3 bases are TGTGCCAGTAGTATTGGTACAGGGCCTGGCTACACCTTC. Protein product: CASSIGTGPGYTF.

The chain joins TRBV9 to TRBJ1-1, with 8 bases fitting TRBD1. CDR1 and CDR2 from the germline V gene are SGDLS and YYNGEE. Trimming took 3 bases from V and 10 from J; bases not matched to a gene: 5. The CDR3 spans 12 residues. The DNA for the CDR3 is TGTGCCAGCAGCGCAGACAGGGGACGAGCTTTCTTT. It encodes CASSADRGRAFF.

The V call is TRBV5-4, the J call TRBJ2-5, with D hard to call. The length of the CDR3 is 13 residues. Germline assignment: CDR1 SGHNT and CDR2 YYREEE (reference sequence). Trimming pared 0 bases from V and 5 bases from J, leaving 8 bases between. Written as DNA, the CDR3 is TGTGCCAGCAGCTTGGGGGCCGCCGAGACCCAGTACTTC. This encodes CASSLGAAETQYF.

The V and J genes are TRBV6-1 and TRBJ1-2, with D possibly TRBD1 on 6 matching bases. V was cut by 5 bases and J by 11 bases, with 18 bases left in between. CDR1 and CDR2 from the germline V gene are MNHNS and SASEGT. The CDR3 contains 13 residues. CDR3 sequence reads: CASSLKETGRYTF. The CDR3 DNA sequence: TGTGCCAGCAGTCTAAAGGAGACAGGTCGTTACACCTTC.

V is TRBV7-8 and J is TRBJ2-7; a weak D match, TRBD1 (5 bases). The CDR3 consists of 15 residues. V lost 5 bases, J lost 0 bases, and 14 bases lay in between. Per germline, CDR1 SGHVS and CDR2 FQNEAQ. The DNA for the CDR3 is TGTGCCAGCAGCAACTGGAAGGGGCCCTCCTACGAGCAGTACTTC. Protein sequence: CASSNWKGPSYEQYF.

The V gene is TRBV9, the J gene TRBJ2-3; weak D call: TRBD2 (6 bases). The CDR3 sequence is 16 residues long. The germline V gene encodes CDR1 SGDLS and CDR2 YYNGEE. The V gene lost 0 bases and the J gene lost 0 bases, with 11 bases spanning the gap. The CDR3: CASSVVGGESTDTQYF. In DNA form, the CDR3 reads TGTGCCAGCAGCGTAGTAGGCGGGGAGAGCACAGATACGCAGTATTTT.

This rearrangement joins TRBV25-1 to TRBJ2-7, with a possible D match to TRBD2 (6 bases). The CDR3 consists of 13 residues. The germline CDR1 and CDR2 sequences are MGHDK and SYGVNS. V dropped 3 bases and J dropped 4 bases, with 10 bases sitting between them. CDR3 nucleotide sequence: TGTGCCAGCAGTGATGGCGGGGTTTACGAGCAGTACTTC. This sequence encodes CASSDGGVYEQYF.

The J gene is TRBJ2-7, the V gene TRBV5-6, with TRBD1 matching over 12 bases. The CDR3 is 15 residues long. Germline CDR1 and CDR2: SGHDT and YYEEEE. V lost 3 bases and J lost 5; bases outside the gene matches: 6. This chain's CDR3 is CASSYTGTGGHEQYF. The CDR3 DNA is TGTGCCAGCAGCTACACCGGGACAGGGGGCCACGAGCAGTACTTC.

The rearrangement links TRBV10-3 to TRBJ1-2, with D maybe TRBD1 (6 bases). This CDR3 comprises 17 residues. Germline V gene data show CDR1 as ENHRY and CDR2 as SYGVKD. Trimming took off 5 bases at V and 6 bases at J, with 25 bases between the two ends. The CDR3 spells CAISFAGTQLAGDGYTF. Written as DNA, the CDR3 is TGTGCCATCAGTTTCGCAGGGACACAACTCGCGGGGGATGGCTACACCTTC.

The chain carries TRBV4-1 and TRBJ2-5; D might be TRBD1 (6 bases). This CDR3 is 16 amino acids long. The germline gives CDR1 MGHRA, CDR2 YSYEKL. V gave up 4 bases and J gave up 2 bases, with 17 bases separating them. The CDR3 bases are TGCGCCAGCAGCCCAACCTCTAACAGGGAACAAGAGACCCAGTACTTC. Amino acid sequence: CASSPTSNREQETQYF.